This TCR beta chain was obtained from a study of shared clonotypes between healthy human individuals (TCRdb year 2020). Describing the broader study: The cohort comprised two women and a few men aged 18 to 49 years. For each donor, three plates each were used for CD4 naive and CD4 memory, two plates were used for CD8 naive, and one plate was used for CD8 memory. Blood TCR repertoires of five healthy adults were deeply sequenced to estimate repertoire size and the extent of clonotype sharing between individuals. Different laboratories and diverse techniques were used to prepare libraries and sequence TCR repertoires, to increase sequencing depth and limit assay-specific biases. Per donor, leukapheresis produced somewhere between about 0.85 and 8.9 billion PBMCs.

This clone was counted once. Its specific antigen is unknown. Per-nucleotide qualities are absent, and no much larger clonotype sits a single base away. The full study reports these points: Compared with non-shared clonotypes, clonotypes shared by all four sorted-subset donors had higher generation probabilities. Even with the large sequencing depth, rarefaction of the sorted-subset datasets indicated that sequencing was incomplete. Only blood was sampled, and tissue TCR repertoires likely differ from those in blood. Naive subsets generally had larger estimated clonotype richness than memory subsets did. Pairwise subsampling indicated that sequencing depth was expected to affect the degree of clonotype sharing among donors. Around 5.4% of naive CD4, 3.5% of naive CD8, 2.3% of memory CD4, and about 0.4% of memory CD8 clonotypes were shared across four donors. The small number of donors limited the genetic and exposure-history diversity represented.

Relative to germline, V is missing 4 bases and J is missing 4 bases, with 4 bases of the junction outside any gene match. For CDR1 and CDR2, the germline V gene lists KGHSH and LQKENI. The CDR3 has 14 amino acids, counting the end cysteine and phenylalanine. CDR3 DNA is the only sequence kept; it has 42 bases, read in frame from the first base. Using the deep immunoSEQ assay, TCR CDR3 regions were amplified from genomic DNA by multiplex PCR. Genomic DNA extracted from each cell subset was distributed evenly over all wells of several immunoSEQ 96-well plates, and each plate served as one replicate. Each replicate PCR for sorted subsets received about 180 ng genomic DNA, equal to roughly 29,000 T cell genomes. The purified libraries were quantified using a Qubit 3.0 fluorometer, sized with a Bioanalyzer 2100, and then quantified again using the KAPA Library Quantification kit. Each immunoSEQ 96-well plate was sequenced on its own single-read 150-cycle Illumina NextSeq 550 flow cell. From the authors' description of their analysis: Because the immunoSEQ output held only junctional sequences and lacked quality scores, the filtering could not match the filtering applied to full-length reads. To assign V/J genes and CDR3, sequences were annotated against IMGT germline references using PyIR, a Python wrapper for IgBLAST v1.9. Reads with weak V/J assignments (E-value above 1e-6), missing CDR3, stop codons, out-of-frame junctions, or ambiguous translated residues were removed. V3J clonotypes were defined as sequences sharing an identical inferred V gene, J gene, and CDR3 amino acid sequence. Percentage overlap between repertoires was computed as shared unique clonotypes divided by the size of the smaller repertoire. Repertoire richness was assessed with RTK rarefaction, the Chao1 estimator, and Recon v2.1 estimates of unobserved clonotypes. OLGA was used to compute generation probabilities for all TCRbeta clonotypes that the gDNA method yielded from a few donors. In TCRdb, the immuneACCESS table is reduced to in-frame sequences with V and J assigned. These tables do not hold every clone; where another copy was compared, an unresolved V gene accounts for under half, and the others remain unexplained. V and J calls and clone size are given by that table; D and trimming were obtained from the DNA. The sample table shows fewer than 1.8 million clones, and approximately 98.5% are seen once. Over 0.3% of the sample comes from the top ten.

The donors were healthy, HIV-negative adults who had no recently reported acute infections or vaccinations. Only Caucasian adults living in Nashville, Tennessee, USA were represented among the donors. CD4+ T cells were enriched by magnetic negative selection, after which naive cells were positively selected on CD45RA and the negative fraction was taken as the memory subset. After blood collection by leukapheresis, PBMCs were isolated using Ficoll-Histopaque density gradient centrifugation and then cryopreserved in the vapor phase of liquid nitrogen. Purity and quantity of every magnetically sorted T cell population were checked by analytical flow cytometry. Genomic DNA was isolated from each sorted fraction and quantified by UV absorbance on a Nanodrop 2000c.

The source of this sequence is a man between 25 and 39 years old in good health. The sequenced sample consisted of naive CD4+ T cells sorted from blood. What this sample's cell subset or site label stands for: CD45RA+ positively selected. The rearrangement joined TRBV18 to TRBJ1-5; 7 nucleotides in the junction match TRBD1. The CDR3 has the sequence CASSLGTVNQPQHF. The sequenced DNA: TGTGCCAGCTCACTTGGGACAGTAAATCAGCCCCAGCATTTT.